A selection of T cell receptor beta chains follows, all from one sample in a study of shared clonotypes between healthy human individuals. The protocol was immunoSEQ multiplex PCR, while the TCRdb copy is restricted to in-frame clones and leaves out a portion. The sample contains about 2.4 million clones, around nine tenths of which appear only once. Sequencing used naive CD4+ T cells sorted from blood. Source of these receptors: a man in his late teens or twenties in good health. CDR3s include the opening cysteine and the closing phenylalanine or tryptophan. D genes are given only for firm matches. Clone size is given for some rows only: seen once, a few or many times, or a class if the clone is expanded.

>TRBV28|NA|TRBJ2-3|NA
CASSLRVPDTQYF
TGTGCCAGCAGTTTACGGGTACCAGATACGCAGTATTTT
>TRBV5-1|TRBD1|TRBJ2-7|NA
CASSLDTISGGAQYF
TGCGCCAGCAGCTTGGATACAATATCAGGGGGAGCGCAGTACTTC
>TRBV27|TRBD1|TRBJ2-1|once
CASSLSNRGWAYEQFF
TGTGCCAGCAGTTTGTCAAACAGGGGATGGGCGTATGAGCAGTTCTTC
>TRBV5-1|TRBD2|TRBJ2-7|NA
CASSSTWLAGVYEQYF
TGCGCCAGCAGCTCCACGTGGCTAGCGGGAGTCTACGAGCAGTACTTC
>TRBV5-1|NA|TRBJ2-3|NA
CASSLGIKSDVDTQYF
TGCGCCAGCAGCTTGGGTATAAAATCCGATGTAGATACGCAGTATTTT
>TRBV6-6|TRBD1|TRBJ1-6|NA
CASSRGQVNNSPLHF
TGTGCCAGCAGCCGCGGACAGGTTAATAATTCACCCCTCCACTTT
>TRBV5-1|NA|TRBJ2-1|NA
CASSFLGGERYNEQFF
TGCGCCAGCAGCTTTCTCGGGGGAGAACGCTACAATGAGCAGTTCTTC
>TRBV10-3|TRBD1|TRBJ1-1|NA
CAIQQGTGTEAFF
TGTGCCATCCAACAGGGGACGGGGACTGAAGCTTTCTTT
>TRBV6-5|NA|TRBJ2-7|NA
CASSYSEGSYEQYF
TGTGCCAGCAGTTACTCAGAGGGATCCTACGAGCAGTACTTC
>TRBV18|TRBD1|TRBJ1-5|once
CASSPYTGGADQPQHF
TGTGCCAGCTCACCTTACACAGGGGGCGCGGATCAGCCCCAGCATTTT
>TRBV7-6|TRBD1|TRBJ2-7|NA
CASSLTSTGGTYEQYF
TGTGCCAGCAGCCTCACCTCGACAGGGGGGACCTACGAGCAGTACTTC
>TRBV11-3|TRBD2|TRBJ2-1|once
CASSLDGAGAGNEQFF
TGTGCCAGCAGCTTAGATGGGGCGGGAGCCGGCAATGAGCAGTTCTTC
>TRBV7-9|NA|TRBJ1-1|NA
CASSPLGNTEAFF
TGTGCCAGCAGCCCCCTTGGCAACACTGAAGCTTTCTTT
>TRBV10-3|TRBD1|TRBJ1-2|NA
CAISGPGQGSWGYTF
TGTGCCATCAGTGGGCCGGGACAGGGTTCGTGGGGCTACACCTTC
>TRBV5-4|TRBD1|TRBJ1-1|NA
CASRRDSLNTEAFF
TGTGCCAGCAGGAGGGACAGTTTGAACACTGAAGCTTTCTTT
>TRBV27|TRBD1|TRBJ2-7|NA
CASSRDRVYEQYF
TGTGCCAGCAGTCGGGACAGGGTTTACGAGCAGTACTTC
>TRBV2|NA|TRBJ2-7|NA
CASKEIDEQYF
TGTGCCAGCAAGGAGATCGACGAGCAGTACTTC
>TRBV5-1|TRBD2|TRBJ2-1|NA
CASSPGTSDYNEQFF
TGCGCCAGCAGCCCAGGGACTAGCGATTACAATGAGCAGTTCTTC
>TRBV7-9|NA|TRBJ2-1|NA
CASSLEPANEQFF
TGTGCCAGCAGCTTAGAGCCAGCCAATGAGCAGTTCTTC
>TRBV15|TRBD1|TRBJ2-1|few
CATSRGGTGGNEQFF
TGTGCCACCAGCAGAGGAGGGACAGGGGGCAACGAGCAGTTCTTC
>TRBV27|NA|TRBJ2-5|NA
CASSFRGTGVETQYF
TGTGCCAGCAGTTTCCGCGGGACGGGAGTCGAGACCCAGTACTTC
>TRBV12-5|NA|TRBJ2-7|once
CASGFRPLGRDRPYEQYF
TGTGCTAGTGGTTTCCGCCCTTTGGGTAGGGATCGGCCCTACGAGCAGTACTTC
>TRBV11-2|NA|TRBJ1-1|few
CASSLGRGSHF
TGTGCCAGCAGCTTAGGTCGGGGCAGCCACTTT